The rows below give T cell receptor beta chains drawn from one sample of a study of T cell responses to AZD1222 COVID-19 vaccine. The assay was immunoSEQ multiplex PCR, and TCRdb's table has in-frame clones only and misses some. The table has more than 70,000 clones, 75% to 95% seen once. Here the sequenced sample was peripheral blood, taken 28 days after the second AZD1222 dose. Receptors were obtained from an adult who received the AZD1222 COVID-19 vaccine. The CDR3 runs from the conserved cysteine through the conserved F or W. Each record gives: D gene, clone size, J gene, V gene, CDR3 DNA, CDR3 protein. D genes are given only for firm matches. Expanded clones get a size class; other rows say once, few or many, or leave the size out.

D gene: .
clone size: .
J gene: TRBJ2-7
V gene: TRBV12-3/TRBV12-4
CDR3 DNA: TGTGCCAGCAGTTTCGGCGGGTTCTACGAGCAGTACTTC
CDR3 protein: CASSFGGFYEQYF

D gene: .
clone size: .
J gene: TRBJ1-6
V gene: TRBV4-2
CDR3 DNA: TGTGCCAGCAGCCAGAGCAAGGGACCGAATTCACCCCTCCACTTT
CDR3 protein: CASSQSKGPNSPLHF

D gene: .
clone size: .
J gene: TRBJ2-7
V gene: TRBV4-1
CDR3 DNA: TGCGCCAGCAGCCAAGAGACAGCCTACGAGCAGTACTTC
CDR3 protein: CASSQETAYEQYF

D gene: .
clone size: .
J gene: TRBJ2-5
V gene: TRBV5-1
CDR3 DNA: TGCGCCAGCAGCCTCGGACTAAGGGGAGAGACCCAGTACTTC
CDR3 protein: CASSLGLRGETQYF

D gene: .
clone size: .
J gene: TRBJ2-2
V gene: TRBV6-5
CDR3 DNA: TGTGCCAGCAGTTTAGGCACCTACACCGGGGAGCTGTTTTTT
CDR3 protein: CASSLGTYTGELFF

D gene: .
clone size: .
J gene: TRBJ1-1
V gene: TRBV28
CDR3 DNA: TGTGCCAGCAGACGAGGGGGGAGAAGTGAAGCTTTCTTT
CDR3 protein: CASRRGGRSEAFF

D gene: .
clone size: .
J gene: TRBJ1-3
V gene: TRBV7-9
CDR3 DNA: TGTGCCAGCAACTCCGAAGGAAACACCATATATTTT
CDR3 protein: CASNSEGNTIYF

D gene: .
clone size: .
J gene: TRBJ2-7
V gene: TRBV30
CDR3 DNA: TGTGCCTGGAGGGATCTGGGCCCCTACGAGCAGTACTTC
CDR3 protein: CAWRDLGPYEQYF

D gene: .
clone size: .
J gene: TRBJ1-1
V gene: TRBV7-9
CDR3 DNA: TGTGCCAGCAGCGACCGACAGAGACTGAACACTGAAGCTTTCTTT
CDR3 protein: CASSDRQRLNTEAFF

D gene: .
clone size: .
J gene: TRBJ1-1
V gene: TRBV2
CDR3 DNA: TGTGCCGAGGGCGGGGATACTGAAGCTTTCTTT
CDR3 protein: CAEGGDTEAFF

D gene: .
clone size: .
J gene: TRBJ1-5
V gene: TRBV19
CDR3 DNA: TGTGCCAGTAGTAACCTGGACCCTAGCAATCAGCCCCAGCATTTT
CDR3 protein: CASSNLDPSNQPQHF

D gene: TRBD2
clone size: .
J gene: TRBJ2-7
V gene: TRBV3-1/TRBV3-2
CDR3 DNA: TGTGCCAGCAGCCCTGGGACTAGCGGGAGCAGGTGGACCTACGAGCAGTACTTC
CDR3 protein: CASSPGTSGSRWTYEQYF

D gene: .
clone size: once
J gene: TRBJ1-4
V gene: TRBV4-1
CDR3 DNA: TGCGCCAGCAGCCAACCCCCGGACTTCTCAACTAATGAAAAACTGTTTTTT
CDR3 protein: CASSQPPDFSTNEKLFF

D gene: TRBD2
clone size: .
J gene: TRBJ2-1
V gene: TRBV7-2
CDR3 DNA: TGTGCCAGCAGCTTAGGGGCAGCGGGAGGATACAATGAGCAGTTCTTC
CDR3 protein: CASSLGAAGGYNEQFF

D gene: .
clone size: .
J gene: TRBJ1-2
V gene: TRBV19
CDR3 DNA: TGTGCCAGTAGCACCTTGGGTGAGGGATTGGGCGGCTACACCTTC
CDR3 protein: CASSTLGEGLGGYTF

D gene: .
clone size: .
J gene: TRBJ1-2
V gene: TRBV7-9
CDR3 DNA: TGTGCCAGCAGCCTTGGACAGTTGGAAGGCTACACCTTC
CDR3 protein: CASSLGQLEGYTF

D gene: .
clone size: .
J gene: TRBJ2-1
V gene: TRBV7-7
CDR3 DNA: TGTGCCAGCAGCTTAGAGGGTGGAGCGTACAATGAGCAGTTCTTC
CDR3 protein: CASSLEGGAYNEQFF

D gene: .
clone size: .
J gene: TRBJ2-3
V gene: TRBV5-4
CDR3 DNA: TGTGCCAGCAGCCAAGACGGGACACCGGGCACAGATACGCAGTATTTT
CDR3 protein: CASSQDGTPGTDTQYF

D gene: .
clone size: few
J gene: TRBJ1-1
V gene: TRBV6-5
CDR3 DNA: TGTGCCAGCAGTTCCGCCTCTACCAGAACAGACACTGAAGCTTTCTTT
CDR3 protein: CASSSASTRTDTEAFF

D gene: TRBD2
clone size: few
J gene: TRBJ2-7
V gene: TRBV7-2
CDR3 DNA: TGTGCCAGCAGCTTAAACGGGGGGTGGGTTTCCTACGAGCAGTACTTC
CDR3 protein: CASSLNGGWVSYEQYF

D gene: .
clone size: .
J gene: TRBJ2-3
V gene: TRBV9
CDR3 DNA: TGTGCCAGCACCCCGGAGGGACGAGATACGCAGTATTTT
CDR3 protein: CASTPEGRDTQYF

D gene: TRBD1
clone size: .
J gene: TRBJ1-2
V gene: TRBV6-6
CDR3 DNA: TGTGCCAGCAGTTACCTGCAGACAGGGACGTATGGCTACACCTTC
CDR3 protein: CASSYLQTGTYGYTF

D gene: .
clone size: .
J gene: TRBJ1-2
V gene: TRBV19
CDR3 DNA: TGTGCCAGTAGTATAGCCTGGACTGGCCCGTATGGCTACACCTTC
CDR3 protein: CASSIAWTGPYGYTF

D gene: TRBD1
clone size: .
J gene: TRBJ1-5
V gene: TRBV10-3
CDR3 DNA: TGTGCCATCAGTGAGGCCGGGACAGGGGGTAGTGAGCCCCAGCATTTT
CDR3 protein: CAISEAGTGGSEPQHF

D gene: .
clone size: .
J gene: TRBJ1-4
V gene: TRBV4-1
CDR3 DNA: TGCGCCAGCAGCCAAGAAGGGAGTCTGGAGGATGAAAAACTGTTTTTT
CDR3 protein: CASSQEGSLEDEKLFF

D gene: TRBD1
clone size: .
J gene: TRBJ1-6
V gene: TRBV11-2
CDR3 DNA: TGTGCCAGCAGCTGGGACAGGGGAAAGTTAATAGATTCACCCCTCCACTTT
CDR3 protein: CASSWDRGKLIDSPLHF

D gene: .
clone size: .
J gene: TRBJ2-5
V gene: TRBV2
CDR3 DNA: TGTGCCACTCTAAAAGAGACCCAGTACTTC
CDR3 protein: CATLKETQYF

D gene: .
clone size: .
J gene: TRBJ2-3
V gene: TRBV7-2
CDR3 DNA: TGTGCCAGCAGCATCCGACGGTTGCAGGATACGCAGTATTTT
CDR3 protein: CASSIRRLQDTQYF

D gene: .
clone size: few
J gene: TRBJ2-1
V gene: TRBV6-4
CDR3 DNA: TGTGCCAGCAGTGACTTGGGACAACTGTACAATGAGCAGTTCTTC
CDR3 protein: CASSDLGQLYNEQFF

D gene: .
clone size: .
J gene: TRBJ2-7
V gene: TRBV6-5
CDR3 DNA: TGTGCCAGCAGTCTCCCAGGGTCATACGAGCAGTACTTC
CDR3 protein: CASSLPGSYEQYF

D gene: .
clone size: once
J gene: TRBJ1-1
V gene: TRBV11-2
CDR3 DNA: TGTGCCAGCAGCCACTCGGGGGCGGCTAACACTGAAGCTTTCTTT
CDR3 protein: CASSHSGAANTEAFF

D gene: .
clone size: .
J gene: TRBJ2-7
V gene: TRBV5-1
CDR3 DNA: TGCGCCAGCAGCTTATCCCCCCAGGAATACGAGCAGTACTTC
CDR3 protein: CASSLSPQEYEQYF

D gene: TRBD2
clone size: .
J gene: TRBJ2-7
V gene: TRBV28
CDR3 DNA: TGTGCCAGCAGTTTATTCAGCGGGAGTAGACCGGACGAGCAGTACTTC
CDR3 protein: CASSLFSGSRPDEQYF

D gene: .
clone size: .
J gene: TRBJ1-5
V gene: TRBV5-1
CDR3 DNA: TGCGCCAGCAGCTTGGTTCCGGACCAGCCCCAGCATTTT
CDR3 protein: CASSLVPDQPQHF